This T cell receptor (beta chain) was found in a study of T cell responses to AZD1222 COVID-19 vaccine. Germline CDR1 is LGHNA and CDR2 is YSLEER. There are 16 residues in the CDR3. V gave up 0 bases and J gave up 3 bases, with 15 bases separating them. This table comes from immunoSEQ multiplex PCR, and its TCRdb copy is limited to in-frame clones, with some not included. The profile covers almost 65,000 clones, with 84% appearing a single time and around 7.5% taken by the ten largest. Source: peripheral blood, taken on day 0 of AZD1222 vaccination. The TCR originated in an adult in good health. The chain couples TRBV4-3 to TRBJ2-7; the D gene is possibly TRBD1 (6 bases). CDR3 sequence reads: CASSQDDAGEGYEQYF. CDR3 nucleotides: TGCGCCAGCAGCCAAGATGACGCAGGGGAAGGCTACGAGCAGTACTTC.